A selection of T cell receptor beta chains follows, all from one sample in a study of beta chain features in type 1 diabetes. Repertoires were generated with immunoSEQ multiplex PCR, while TCRdb's copy carries only in-frame clones and drops some. The sample holds a few hundred thousand clones, approximately 24% seen once. The sequencing sample was made of naive CD4+ T cells from blood. The origin of the receptors is a woman in her 30s with type 1 diabetes. Each CDR3 is given with its conserved first and last residue. A D gene is named only where the DNA matches it firmly. Clone size is shown for a subset of rows, as once, few, many or a class of expanded clone.

TRBV2	TRBD1	TRBJ2-6	few	CASRSGQGHSGANVLTF	TGTGCCAGCAGGTCGGGACAGGGCCACTCTGGGGCCAACGTCCTGACTTTC
TRBV29-1	-	TRBJ2-3	few	CSVRTRLTDTQYF	TGCAGCGTGCGGACAAGACTCACAGATACGCAGTATTTT
TRBV29-1	TRBD2	TRBJ2-7	-	CSVDPSGGSYEQYF	TGCAGCGTTGATCCTAGCGGAGGCTCCTACGAGCAGTACTTC
TRBV29-1	-	TRBJ1-2	few	CSVGVGNRASHGYTF	TGCAGCGTTGGTGTAGGGAACAGGGCTTCGCATGGCTACACCTTC
TRBV19	-	TRBJ2-5	few	CASSKTDQETQYF	TGTGCCAGTAGTAAAACAGACCAAGAGACCCAGTACTTC
TRBV29-1	TRBD2	TRBJ2-7	few	CSGIAGEKFEQYF	TGCAGCGGTATAGCGGGAGAAAAGTTCGAGCAGTACTTC
TRBV4-1	-	TRBJ2-3	-	CASSLREGTDTQYF	TGCGCCAGCAGCCTTCGAGAGGGCACAGATACGCAGTATTTT
TRBV4-1	-	TRBJ2-3	-	CASSQVGGLATDTQYF	TGCGCCAGCAGCCAAGTGGGCGGGCTAGCGACAGATACGCAGTATTTT
TRBV2	TRBD2	TRBJ2-1	-	CASSLAGGASHEQFF	TGTGCCAGCAGTCTAGCGGGAGGGGCCAGCCATGAGCAGTTCTTC
TRBV29-1	-	TRBJ1-2	-	CSVERRLARENGYTF	TGCAGCGTTGAAAGGCGCTTGGCTCGGGAGAATGGCTACACCTTC
TRBV7-9	TRBD1	TRBJ1-5	few	CASSDRAGSNQPQHF	TGTGCCAGCAGCGACAGGGCGGGTAGCAATCAGCCCCAGCATTTT